This is a list of T cell receptor beta chains from one sample in a study of monozygotic twins with inflammatory bowel disease. TCRdb processed the 5' RACE reads again and assigns one entry to each CDR3 protein, with no DNA. There are approximately 400,000 distinct CDR3 sequences in the sample, with under 3% held by the top ten. The sample taken for sequencing was blood. The receptors come from a human donor with ulcerative colitis or Crohn's disease, or a healthy co-twin of an affected twin (not recorded which). The CDR3 runs from the conserved cysteine through the conserved F or W. Fields, in order: V gene, J gene, CDR3 protein.

V: TRBV4-1; J: TRBJ2-2; CDR3: CASSPGRGARNTGELFF
V: TRBV28; J: TRBJ1-1; CDR3: CASSLGAGGFAFF
V: TRBV6-2/TRBV6-3; J: TRBJ1-1; CDR3: CASTTRTAAPFF
V: TRBV6-2/TRBV6-3; J: TRBJ1-2; CDR3: CATTTGTTLFTGYTF
V: TRBV2; J: TRBJ1-5; CDR3: CASSVRQGPFQPQHF
V: TRBV4-1; J: TRBJ2-5; CDR3: CASSQGPGRYQETQYF
V: TRBV7-2; J: TRBJ2-1; CDR3: CASSLRDTGVHEQFF
V: TRBV5-1; J: TRBJ2-5; CDR3: CASSLDGQLQETQYF
V: TRBV7-9; J: TRBJ1-3; CDR3: CASSTDRLSGNTIYF
V: TRBV5-1; J: TRBJ2-7; CDR3: CASSSTDTLYEQYF
V: TRBV12-3/TRBV12-4; J: TRBJ2-7; CDR3: CASSSTGIYEQYF
V: TRBV7-2; J: TRBJ2-1; CDR3: CASSSTGGTYNEQFF
V: TRBV24-1; J: TRBJ2-3; CDR3: CATSDGGGYTQYF
V: TRBV5-6; J: TRBJ1-6; CDR3: CASSLGVADNSPLHF
V: TRBV7-2; J: TRBJ2-3; CDR3: CASSLFGGLTDTQYF
V: TRBV5-5; J: TRBJ2-7; CDR3: CASGRDINYEQYF
V: TRBV2; J: TRBJ2-5; CDR3: CASSVKTSQETQYF
V: TRBV5-1; J: TRBJ2-3; CDR3: CASSLTPGPTDTQYF
V: TRBV12-3/TRBV12-4; J: TRBJ2-5; CDR3: CASSRNFGETQYF
V: TRBV5-1; J: TRBJ2-5; CDR3: CASSPTAGTGRETQYF
V: TRBV9; J: TRBJ1-5; CDR3: CASSPHPDSGGNQPQHF
V: TRBV20-1; J: TRBJ2-1; CDR3: CSARDPRSYNEQFF
V: TRBV29-1; J: TRBJ2-1; CDR3: CTLGRVSENNEQFF
V: TRBV7-2; J: TRBJ2-3; CDR3: CASSLAVQGPDTQYF
V: TRBV27; J: TRBJ2-1; CDR3: CASSLRSPGGSYNEQFF
V: TRBV11-2; J: TRBJ2-4; CDR3: CASSLFAAAGSAKNMQYF
V: TRBV20-1; J: TRBJ2-7; CDR3: CSAPPPPDRLHKGLVYPYEQYF
V: TRBV6-5; J: TRBJ2-5; CDR3: CASSYETSGSGQETQYF
V: TRBV27; J: TRBJ1-5; CDR3: CASSSTLGEQPQHF
V: TRBV5-4; J: TRBJ2-5; CDR3: CASSSLDSQETQYF
V: TRBV12-3/TRBV12-4; J: TRBJ1-2; CDR3: CASSVTGYGYTF
V: TRBV29-1; J: TRBJ2-1; CDR3: CSTPGQGAYNEQFF
V: TRBV20-1; J: TRBJ2-1; CDR3: CSASWAGGAGNEQFF
V: TRBV5-1; J: TRBJ2-1; CDR3: CASSLDSDNEQFF
V: TRBV5-1; J: TRBJ2-7; CDR3: CATQQGVGGVGEQYF
V: TRBV6-2/TRBV6-3; J: TRBJ2-1; CDR3: CAVASIPYNEQFF
V: TRBV18; J: TRBJ1-2; CDR3: CASSPLSGTDYGYTF
V: TRBV24-1; J: TRBJ1-2; CDR3: CATSDLLSMRVIEGYTF
V: TRBV6-6; J: TRBJ2-1; CDR3: CASSPPSSYNEQFF
V: TRBV25-1; J: TRBJ1-3; CDR3: CASSETDRAIGNTIYF
V: TRBV5-1; J: TRBJ1-6; CDR3: CASSGTGNSPLHF
V: TRBV5-1; J: TRBJ1-1; CDR3: CASSAGTGGLNTEAFF
V: TRBV12-3/TRBV12-4; J: TRBJ1-2; CDR3: CASSSHRGSTYGYTF
V: TRBV10-3; J: TRBJ2-1; CDR3: CAISETTSGSEQFF
V: TRBV19; J: TRBJ2-2; CDR3: CASSIQGALTGELFF
V: TRBV29-1; J: TRBJ2-7; CDR3: CSVHLRDKLYF
V: TRBV7-2; J: TRBJ1-6; CDR3: CASSLVFWDNSPLHF